This T cell receptor beta chain was captured in a study of CD8+CD57+ T cells in acquired aplastic anemia. Study context: Average DNA yield from sorted CD4+ and CD8+ cells was around 3 ug. The study obtained 11 million or so reads on average for CD4+ cells from healthy donors.

The V gene lost 0 bases and the J gene lost 4 bases, with 9 bases spanning the gap. Looked up from germline, CDR1 is MGHRA and CDR2 is YSYEKL. This CDR3 region has 14 residues. Study-wide results and limits: Both patients and controls carried the same twenty-nine CD8+ CDR3 sequences.

Notes on this clonotype: Antigen: not known.

CDR3 and TCR beta VDJ profiling relied on genomic DNA as the template. TCRdb processed the reads anew with MiXCR; each CDR3 protein has one entry. The sample yields hundreds of thousands of distinct CDR3 sequences, about 70% seen once. The sequencing sample was made of sorted CD4+, CD8+, or CD8+CD57+ T cells (not recorded which) from PBMCs. The origin of this receptor is a human donor in good health, serving as a control. This chain joins TRBV4-1 and TRBJ1-2; no reliable D call. The CDR3 DNA follows: TGCGCCAGCAGCCAAGATTCGCCGGGCTATGGCTACACCTTC. Translating it yields CASSQDSPGYGYTF.